This TCR beta chain was captured by sequencing in a study of regulatory T cells in long-lasting Graves disease. The time point was: newly diagnosed GD, antithyroid drugs for less than 3 months. PBMCs provided the RNA from which the TCR library was made. EDTA tubes received roughly 9 milliliters of collected peripheral blood. This clonotype showed up many times. Its antigen is unknown. The TCR beta library used iRepertoire HTBI primers with Arm-PCR amplification of CDR3. MiXCR, run by TCRdb on the multiplex PCR reads, gives a single entry per CDR3 protein. This sample has fewer than 650,000 distinct CDR3 sequences, with around 16% found just once. The study's findings and limits: Shared public clonotypes totalled a few thousand in persistent patients, compared with around 930 in new patients.

The V and J ends lost 6 bases and 7 bases respectively, with 16 bases between them. The germline CDR1 and CDR2 sequences are SGHAT and FQNNGV. CDR3 length: 13 residues. These data were also reused for a study on T cells in Graves' hyperthyroidism and ophthalmopathy. That work contributes: Most thyroid-expanded clonotypes above 0.001 were also found in blood.

Specimen: peripheral blood mononuclear cells (PBMCs), collected at new diagnosis, from a patient treated with antithyroid drugs. The TCR sequence derives from a man between 18 and 29 years old with Graves disease. The chain recombines TRBV11-2 with TRBJ2-7; possible D gene TRBD2, 5 bases. The CDR3 region has the DNA TGTGCCAGCAGGCGCCGGGATCTCGAGGAGCAGTACTTC. Its translation: CASRRRDLEEQYF.